This T cell receptor beta chain was captured in a study of shared clonotypes between healthy human individuals. Sequencing was performed with immunoSEQ multiplex PCR; in TCRdb, only in-frame clones are kept and a portion is missing. The sample lists approximately 2,200,000 clones, about 93% occurring once. The study's findings and limits: Enrolling few donors narrowed the genetic and exposure-history diversity that was represented. It was anticipated that sequencing depth would influence how many clonotypes donors shared. Naive subsets tended to show greater estimated richness than memory subsets.

Worth noting for this clone: Antigen specificity is unknown.

Trimming took 8 bases from V and 5 from J, leaving 14 bases between them. Per the germline V gene, CDR1 is MNHEY and CDR2 is SMNVEV (reference sequence). The CDR3 extends over 13 amino acids. CD45RO negativity and positive selection for CCR7 defined naive CD8 cells, a population that excluded terminally differentiated effector memory CD45RA+ cells. The chain couples TRBV27 to TRBJ2-3; perhaps TRBD2 as D (6 bases). This receptor was identified in a man aged 18 to 30 in good health. Some clones in this sample may be carry-over from other donors' samples. The material sequenced was naive CD8+ T cells from PBMCs. The CDR3 is CASHAGPGDTQYF. CDR3 nucleotide sequence: TGTGCCAGCCATGCGGGACCTGGAGATACGCAGTATTTT.